This TCR beta chain was captured by sequencing in a study of vaccination and CD4 T cells after COVID-19. Study-wide context: The cells in question were stimulated using overlapping spike peptides derived from SARS-CoV-2, HCoV-NL63, HCoV-OC43 and HCoV-229E.

The sample's treatment: roughly 10-day PBMC culture with coronavirus spike peptide pools or control peptides (ViraFEST assay). The Oncomine TCR Beta short-read assay sequenced DNA from cultured CD4+ T cells. MiXCR, run by TCRdb on the PCR reads, gives a single entry per CDR3 protein. The sample holds approximately 12,000 distinct CDR3 sequences, roughly 30% seen once. This CDR3 has 10 residues. The germline V and J ends were trimmed by 7 bases and 5 bases, with 3 bases remaining between them. CDR1 is DFQATT, CDR2 SNEGSKA, per germline (reference sequence). On this clonotype itself: Antigen unknown.

The material was CD4+ T cells from blood, cultured in vitro, obtained after SARS-CoV-2 vaccination. This receptor was obtained from a human donor who had recovered from COVID-19. J is TRBJ1-6 and V is TRBV20-1, with unresolved D. CDR3 residues: CSVDNSPLHF. DNA of the CDR3: TGCAGTGTTGATAATTCACCCCTCCACTTT.